This TCR beta chain was identified in a study of cytomegalovirus exposure and HLA in healthy donors. Overall study findings and caveats: In a later analysis, HLA-C alleles had the fewest associated TCRs, DRB1 alleles the most.

The PCR used 60 Vbeta and 13 Jbeta primers. Authors' analysis steps: Unique TCR beta chains totaled roughly 80 million in a later count, with roughly 11 million of them shared. TCRdb keeps only in-frame clones here, not all; method: immunoSEQ multiplex PCR. From that table come the V and J calls and clone size; the DNA was used to work out D and trimming. This repertoire shows more than 85,000 clones, 60% to 85% found once; its top ten account for about 9.1%. CDR1 LGHNT and CDR2 FRNRAP come from the germline V gene. The CDR3 length is 13 residues. Trimming shortened V by 6 bases and J by 1 base, and 9 bases separated the two germline ends. Worth noting for this clone: The antigen remains undetermined.

The receptor was isolated from a middle-aged woman in good health and CMV-seropositive. The J gene is TRBJ1-1, the V gene TRBV12-5; no clear D gene. The material sequenced was PBMCs. The CDR3 here is CASGKEANTEAFF. The DNA of the CDR3 is TGTGCTAGTGGCAAAGAAGCGAACACTGAAGCTTTCTTT.